These T cell receptor beta chains were read from a single sample in a study of metastatic and nonmetastatic thyroid tumors. With MiXCR, TCRdb called clones anew from the PCR reads. The profile covers 7,000 or so clones, with about 43% appearing a single time and roughly a quarter taken by the ten largest. The sequencing sample was made of tumor tissue. The receptors here all came from a female donor with papillary thyroid cancer or a benign thyroid nodule (not recorded which). Some clones in this sample may be carry-over from other donors' samples. CDR3s include the opening cysteine and the closing phenylalanine or tryptophan. The order of the fields is V gene, clone size, J gene, D gene, CDR3 DNA, CDR3 protein. D genes are given only for firm matches. The size field is filled for only some rows; it gives once, few, many or a size class.

>TRBV4-3|medium-sized|TRBJ2-1|-
TGCGCCAGCAGCCAAGGACGGGGCTACAATGAGCAGTTCTTC
CASSQGRGYNEQFF
>TRBV6-2/TRBV6-3|few|TRBJ2-1|-
TGTGCCAGCAGTCGGGGAGTTATAGCGGACAACAATGAGCAGTTCTTC
CASSRGVIADNNEQFF
>TRBV6-2/TRBV6-3|few|TRBJ2-3|-
TGTGCCAGCAGTTTCCTGGGGGTGGAAGCGCAGTATTTT
CASSFLGVEAQYF
>TRBV5-1|once|TRBJ2-2|-
TGCGCCAGCAGTCCGGATGGGACCGGGGAGCTGTTTTTT
CASSPDGTGELFF
>TRBV7-2|-|TRBJ1-4|-
TGTGCCAGCAGCTTATTAGCGGACAGAGGCCATGAAAAACTGTTTTTT
CASSLLADRGHEKLFF
>TRBV25-1|-|TRBJ1-1|-
TGTGCCAGCAGAGGAATGGGGGGGAGGGGCACTGAAGCTTTCTTT
CASRGMGGRGTEAFF
>TRBV12-3/TRBV12-4|few|TRBJ2-7|-
TGTGCCAGCAGTCGTGAGGGCCCTAGCTACGAGCAGTACTTC
CASSREGPSYEQYF
>TRBV20-1|-|TRBJ2-1|-
TGCAGTGCTCTTGACCCCACCCAGGTTCAGCAGTTCTTC
CSALDPTQVQQFF
>TRBV11-2|-|TRBJ1-4|-
TGTGCCAGCAAACAGGGCCGGGGGCGCGGGATATCTAATGAAAAACTGTTTTTT
CASKQGRGRGISNEKLFF
>TRBV19|-|TRBJ1-1|-
TGTGCCAGTAGTGGAGGTGTTAAAGCTTTCTTT
CASSGGVKAFF
>TRBV5-1|-|TRBJ1-2|-
TGCGCCAGCAGCTTGGGGACATATAACTATGGCTACACCTTC
CASSLGTYNYGYTF
>TRBV30|few|TRBJ1-1|-
TGTGCCTGGACGAGGACAGTGGGGACTGAAGCTTTCTTT
CAWTRTVGTEAFF
>TRBV9|-|TRBJ2-1|-
TGTGCCAGCAGCGCTCGGGACGCAGCCTACAATGAGCAGTTCTTC
CASSARDAAYNEQFF
>TRBV19|-|TRBJ2-5|-
TGTGCCACCCAACAGGACTACGGTGAGACCCAGTACTTC
CATQQDYGETQYF
>TRBV10-1|-|TRBJ2-1|TRBD2
TGCGCCAGCAGTGAGTCTGGGCTAGCGGATTACAATGAGCAGTTCTTC
CASSESGLADYNEQFF
>TRBV6-1|-|TRBJ2-3|-
TGTGCCAGCAGTGAAGCCCCAGGGAGCACAGATACGCAGTATTTT
CASSEAPGSTDTQYF
>TRBV7-3|-|TRBJ2-1|-
TGTGCCAGCAGCCTCGTTGGGGGCGGTGATGAGCAGTTCTTC
CASSLVGGGDEQFF
>TRBV6-2/TRBV6-3|few|TRBJ1-1|-
TGTGCCAGCACTCGGGGGACGACAGCTGAAGCTTTCTTT
CASTRGTTAEAFF
>TRBV28|few|TRBJ1-2|-
TGTGCCAGGAGCACCCCCCAGGATAAATATGGCTACACCTTC
CARSTPQDKYGYTF
>TRBV12-5|-|TRBJ2-2|-
TGTGCTAGTGGTCTGGGACTCAGCACCGGGGAGCTGTTTTTT
CASGLGLSTGELFF
>TRBV6-1|few|TRBJ2-7|-
TGTGCCAGCAGTGAAAGGGGGATCGACGAGCAGTACTTC
CASSERGIDEQYF
>TRBV4-1|few|TRBJ2-1|TRBD1
TGCGCCAGCAGCGGACAGGGCCCCTACAATGAGCAGTTCTTC
CASSGQGPYNEQFF